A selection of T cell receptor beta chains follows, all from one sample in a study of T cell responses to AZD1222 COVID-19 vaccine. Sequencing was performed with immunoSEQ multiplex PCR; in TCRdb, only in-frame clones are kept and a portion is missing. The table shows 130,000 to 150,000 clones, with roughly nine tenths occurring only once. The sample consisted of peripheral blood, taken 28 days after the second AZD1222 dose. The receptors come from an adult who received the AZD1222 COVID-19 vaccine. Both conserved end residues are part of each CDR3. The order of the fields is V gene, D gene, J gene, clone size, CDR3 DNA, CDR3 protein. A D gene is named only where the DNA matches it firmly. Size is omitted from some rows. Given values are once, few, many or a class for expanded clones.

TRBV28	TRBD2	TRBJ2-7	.	TGTGCCAGCAGTTCATCCGGAGCGGGAGGATCCTCCCTCCGGGCCTACGAGCAGTACTTC	CASSSSGAGGSSLRAYEQYF
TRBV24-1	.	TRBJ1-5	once	TGTGCCACCAGTGATTTGGGCTCAGGTCAATCAGCCCCAGCATTT	CATSDLGSGQSAPAF
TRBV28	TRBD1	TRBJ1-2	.	TGTGCCAGCAGGAAGGGAACAGGGGGTCACTATGGCTACACCTTC	CASRKGTGGHYGYTF
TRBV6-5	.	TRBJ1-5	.	TGTGCCAGCAGTATCTCAGCAAATCAGCCCCAGCATTTT	CASSISANQPQHF
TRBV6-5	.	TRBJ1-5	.	TGTGCCAGCAGAGACGCACGGTTGGGGCCCCAGCATTTT	CASRDARLGPQHF
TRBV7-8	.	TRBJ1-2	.	TGTGCCAGCGGGAACTATGGCTACACCTTC	CASGNYGYTF
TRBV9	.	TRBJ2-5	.	TGTGCCAGCAGCGTAGGTATGGGGGGCCAAGAGACCCAGTACTTC	CASSVGMGGQETQYF
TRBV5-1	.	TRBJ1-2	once	TGCGCCAGCAGCCAAACAGGGTCCCTTGGCTACACCTTC	CASSQTGSLGYTF
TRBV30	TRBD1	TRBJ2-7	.	TGTGCCTGGAGTAGTGGGACAGGGGCCTACGAGCAGTACTTC	CAWSSGTGAYEQYF
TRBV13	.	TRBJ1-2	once	TGTGCCAGCAGCTTAGCCTTATACAGCTATGGCTACACCTTC	CASSLALYSYGYTF
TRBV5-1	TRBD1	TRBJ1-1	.	TGCGCCAGCAGGTCCCCAGGGGGGAACACTGAAGCTTTCTTT	CASRSPGGNTEAFF
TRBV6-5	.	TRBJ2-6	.	TGTGCCAGCAGTTCAGGCACCGGGGCCAACGTCCTGACTTTC	CASSSGTGANVLTF
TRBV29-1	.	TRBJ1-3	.	TGCAGCGCTGCAATGAGAAACACCATATATTTT	CSAAMRNTIYF
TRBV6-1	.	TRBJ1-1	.	TGTGCCAGCAGTGAAACGAGCAGGGTGCGGACTGAAGCTTTCTTT	CASSETSRVRTEAFF
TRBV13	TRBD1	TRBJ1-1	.	TGTGCCAGCAGCTTACCGGACAGGGATCACGGTGAAGCTTTCTTT	CASSLPDRDHGEAFF
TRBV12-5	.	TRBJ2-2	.	TGTGCTAGTGGTTTAGCGTTCGCGGGGACCGGGGAGCTGTTTTTT	CASGLAFAGTGELFF
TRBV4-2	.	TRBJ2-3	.	TGTGCCAGCAGCCAAGGGACTGTCCTCGGGGAAGATACGCAGTATTTT	CASSQGTVLGEDTQYF
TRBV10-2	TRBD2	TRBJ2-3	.	TGCGCCAGCATCCTACCGCCTGGTAGCGGGATACCCACTAGCACAGATACGCAGTATTTT	CASILPPGSGIPTSTDTQYF
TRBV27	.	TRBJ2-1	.	TGTGCCAGCAGTTGGGACCAGTACAATGAGCAGTTCTTC	CASSWDQYNEQFF
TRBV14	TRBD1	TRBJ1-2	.	TGTGCCAGCAGCCGAACAGGGGCAAACTATGGCTACACCTTC	CASSRTGANYGYTF
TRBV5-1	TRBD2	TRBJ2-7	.	TGCGCCAGCAGCTTGGTCGGCGGGAGCTCCTACGAGCAGTACTTC	CASSLVGGSSYEQYF
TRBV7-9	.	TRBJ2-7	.	TGTGCCAGCAGCCCGGCTGGGACGCCGGTACTGGAGCAGTACTTC	CASSPAGTPVLEQYF
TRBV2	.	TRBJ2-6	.	TGTGCCAGCAGTGACAGGGTCTCTGGGGCCAACGTCCTGACTTTC	CASSDRVSGANVLTF
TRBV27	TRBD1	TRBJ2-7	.	TGTGCCAGCAGTCGTTACAGGGGCCCCTACGAGCAGTACTTC	CASSRYRGPYEQYF
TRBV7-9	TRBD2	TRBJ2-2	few	TGTGCCAGCAGCTTAGACGGGACTAGCGGAACCGGGGAGCTGTTTTTT	CASSLDGTSGTGELFF
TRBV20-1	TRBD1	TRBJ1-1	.	TGCAGTGCTAGTACAGGGGGTTATTACACTGAAGCTTTCTTT	CSASTGGYYTEAFF
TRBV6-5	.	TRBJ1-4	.	TGTGCCAGCAGAAACACGAATGAAAAACTGTTTTTT	CASRNTNEKLFF
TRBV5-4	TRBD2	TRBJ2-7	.	TGTGCCAGCAGCTCTACTAGCGGGAGCATGGAGCAGTACTTC	CASSSTSGSMEQYF
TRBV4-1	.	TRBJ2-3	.	TGCGCCAGCAGCCAACTATCCACAGATACGCAGTATTTT	CASSQLSTDTQYF
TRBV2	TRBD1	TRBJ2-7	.	TGTGCCAGCAAACCCAGGGGGACCTCTGGTGAGCAGTACTTC	CASKPRGTSGEQYF
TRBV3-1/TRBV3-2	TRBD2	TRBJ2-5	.	TGTGCCAGCAGCCTTACCGTGACTAGCGGGAGGGCCGGGGAGACCCAGTACTTC	CASSLTVTSGRAGETQYF
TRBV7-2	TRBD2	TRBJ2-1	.	TGTGCCAGCAGCTCCCGGGGACTAGCGGGGCCTGGGAATGAGCAGTTCTTC	CASSSRGLAGPGNEQFF
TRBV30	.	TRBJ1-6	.	TGTGCCTGGAGTGTTGGCAGGGGAAATTCACCCCTCCACTTT	CAWSVGRGNSPLHF
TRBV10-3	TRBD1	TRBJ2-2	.	TGTGCCATCGAGGACAGGACGAACACCGGGGAGCTGTTTTTT	CAIEDRTNTGELFF
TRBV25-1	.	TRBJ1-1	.	TGTGCCAGTACCCACGGACAGATGAACACTGAAGCTTTCTTT	CASTHGQMNTEAFF
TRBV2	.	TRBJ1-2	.	TGTGCCAGCAGAGTCAGGACAGCCTATGGCTACACCTTC	CASRVRTAYGYTF
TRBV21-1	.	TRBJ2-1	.	TGTGCCAGCAGCAGAACCGGGACAGGGGGAAACAATGAGCAGTTCTTC	CASSRTGTGGNNEQFF